This TCR beta chain was recovered during a study of early T cells in non-severe SARS-CoV-2 infection. Whole-study context: Sequencing was performed on bulk RNA from unsorted whole blood, leaving chains unpaired.

A remark on this clonotype: Its antigen is still unknown.

Findings of the study overall: Private and CD4 specificities were missed by VDJdb matching, which favored anti-spike CD8 responses.

Germline-derived CDR1 and CDR2 are SGHTA and FQGNSA. CDR3 length equals 15 residues. Trimming left V 5 bases short and J 6 bases short, with 19 bases between. Individual cDNA molecules received unique molecular identifiers during library preparation. TCRdb reanalysed the 5' RACE reads using MiXCR and keeps one entry per CDR3 protein. The sample records about 97,000 distinct CDR3 sequences, around 13% being singletons. The sequenced material came from whole blood. V is TRBV7-2 and J is TRBJ1-1, with unresolved D. The clonotype originates from an adult who was a healthcare worker with PCR-confirmed SARS-CoV-2 infection or an uninfected control (not recorded which). CDR3 protein: CASSPMKSGVAEAFF. CDR3 coding DNA: TGTGCCAGCAGCCCAATGAAGTCTGGGGTGGCTGAAGCTTTCTTT.